Listed here is a single T cell receptor beta chain. Clones were sequenced by immunoSEQ multiplex PCR, and TCRdb holds only the in-frame ones, with some missing. The sample contains 150,000 to 180,000 clones, around 84% of which appear only once. This entry belongs to a study of blood T cell repertoires in COVID-19. The CDR3 has 14 amino acids. CDR1 and CDR2 (germline): LNHDA, SQIVND (reference sequence). V lost 0 bases, J lost 7 bases, and 4 bases stayed unmatched. This TCR derives from a man between 50 and 59 years old who had recovered from COVID-19. Sequencing input: PBMCs or T cells enriched from blood (not recorded which). The V and J genes are TRBV19 and TRBJ1-1, with 8 bases lining up with TRBD1. Here the CDR3 reads CASSIDRDRLEAFF. For the CDR3, the DNA is TGTGCCAGTAGTATAGATCGGGACAGGCTTGAAGCTTTCTTT.